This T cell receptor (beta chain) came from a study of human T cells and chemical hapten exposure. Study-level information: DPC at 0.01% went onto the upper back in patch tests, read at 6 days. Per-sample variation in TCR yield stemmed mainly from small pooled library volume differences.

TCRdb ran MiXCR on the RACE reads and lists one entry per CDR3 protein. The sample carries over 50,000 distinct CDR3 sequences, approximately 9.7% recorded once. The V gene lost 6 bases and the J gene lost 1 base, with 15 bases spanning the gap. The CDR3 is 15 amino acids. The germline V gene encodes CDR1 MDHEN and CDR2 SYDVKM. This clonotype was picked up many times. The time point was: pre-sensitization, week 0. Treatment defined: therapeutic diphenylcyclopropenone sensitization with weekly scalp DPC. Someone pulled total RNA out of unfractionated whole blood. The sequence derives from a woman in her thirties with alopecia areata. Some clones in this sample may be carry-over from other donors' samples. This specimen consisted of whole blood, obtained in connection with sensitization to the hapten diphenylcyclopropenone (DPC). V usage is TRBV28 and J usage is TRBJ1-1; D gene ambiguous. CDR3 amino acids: CASSRHLGPNTEAFF. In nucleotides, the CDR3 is TGTGCCAGCAGCCGTCACCTAGGGCCGAACACTGAAGCTTTCTTT. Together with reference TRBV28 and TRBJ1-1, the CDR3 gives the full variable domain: DVKVTQSSRYLVKRTGEKVFLECVQDMDHENMFWYRQDPGLGLRLIYFSYDVKMKEKGDIPEGYSVSREKKERFSLILESASTNQTSMYLCASSRHLGPNTEAFFGQGTRLTVV.